This entry features one T cell receptor beta chain sequence. The antigen is not known. The primer mix had 60 Vbeta and 13 Jbeta primers. Assay used: immunoSEQ multiplex PCR; TCRdb lists only in-frame clones, some missing. This sample yields about 160,000 clones, of which roughly 70% are seen a single time; around 3% belongs to the top ten. This record belongs to a study of cytomegalovirus exposure and HLA in healthy donors. Study-wide background: An analysis done earlier identified approximately 120 million unique TCR beta sequences from approximately 170 million T cells. Study-level results: Analyses of presence/absence relied on an assumption of roughly uniform sequencing depth across donors. What a later analysis showed was that several of the most significant clusters appeared linked to common viral pathogens.

All the people who gave samples were healthy bone marrow donors. Source material: PBMCs. The origin of this receptor is a woman aged 50 to 60 in good health and CMV-seropositive.

This CDR3 is CASSDTGERGNEQFF. The DNA of the CDR3 is TGTGCCAGCAGTGACACAGGGGAAAGAGGTAATGAGCAGTTCTTC. The rearrangement joins TRBV7-9 to TRBJ2-1; TRBD1 agrees at 7 bases. After removal of 6 bases from V and 7 bases from J, the junction contained 12 bases not matched to a gene. Germline V gene data show CDR1 as SEHNR and CDR2 as FQNEAQ (reference sequence). The CDR3 sequence is 15 residues long.